These 9 T cell receptor beta chains originate from one sample sequenced in a study of molecular identifiers for immune sequencing clone quantification. Each CDR3 protein gets one entry after TCRdb re-called the PCR reads with MiXCR. The sample contains over 70,000 distinct CDR3 sequences, approximately 25% of which appear only once. The sequenced material came from naive CD8+ T cells from blood, with Jurkat cell RNA spiked in. Subset defined: FACS-sorted CD8+CD4-CCR7+CD45RA+ naive T cells. The receptors here all came from a human donor in good health. Some libraries in this study had Jurkat cell RNA spiked in.

This clonotype came up many times. This chain joins TRBV7-2 and TRBJ2-7; possibly TRBD1 for D (5 bases). There are 15 residues in the CDR3. Trimming stripped 5 bases from V and 0 bases from J, with 14 bases between. From germline, CDR1 is SGHTA and CDR2 FQGNSA. The DNA for the CDR3 is TGTGCCAGCAGCCCTCGGAGTCAGGGCTCCTACGAGCAGTACTTC. Encoded protein: CASSPRSQGSYEQYF.

The chain couples TRBV7-8 to TRBJ1-6, with D possibly TRBD1 on 5 matching bases. CDR3 size: 16 residues. V lost 5 bases to trimming and J lost 8 bases, with 19 bases between them. Per germline, CDR1 SGHVS and CDR2 FQNEAQ. The CDR3 nucleotides are TGTGCCAGCAGCCCGAAGGGACCTTCTAGTGATTCACCCCTCCACTTT. It specifies CASSPKGPSSDSPLHF.

This chain connects TRBV19 to TRBJ1-5; D is uncertain. Trimming shortened V by 10 bases and J by 2 bases, and 12 bases separated the two germline ends. The germline V gene encodes CDR1 LNHDA and CDR2 SQIVND (reference sequence). This CDR3 is 13 amino acids long. The CDR3 sequence is CATLLGGNQPQHF. The CDR3 DNA sequence: TGTGCCACCCTCCTCGGAGGCAATCAGCCCCAGCATTTT.

This clonotype has ten or more counts. This chain uses TRBV7-9 with TRBJ2-3, with unresolved D. The CDR3 has 12 amino acids. V was trimmed by 4 bases and J by 6 bases, leaving 8 bases between them. Per the germline V gene, CDR1 is SEHNR and CDR2 is FQNEAQ (reference sequence). CDR3 in amino acids: CASSSYQDTQYF. The CDR3 bases are TGTGCCAGCAGCTCTTACCAGGATACGCAGTATTTT.

Only a few counts were recorded for this clonotype. The CDR3 DNA follows: TGCGCCAGCAGCCAAGATGTTGGGGGGGCCAAAAACATTCAGTACTTC. Translating it yields CASSQDVGGAKNIQYF. V is TRBV4-3 and J is TRBJ2-4; possibly TRBD2 for D (6 bases). Germline V CDR1 and CDR2: LGHNA, YSLEER. V lost 0 bases and J 1 base, leaving 10 bases between the germline ends. CDR3 length equals 16 residues.

The table lists this clonotype with a few counts. The chain employs TRBV4-1 and TRBJ1-2, with D maybe TRBD1 (6 bases). This CDR3 has 15 amino acids. V dropped 0 bases and J dropped 5 bases, with 13 bases sitting between them. Germline CDR1 and CDR2: MGHRA and YSYEKL. CDR3 sequence reads: CASSQEGGGLYGYTF. The CDR3 bases are TGCGCCAGCAGCCAAGAAGGGGGAGGCCTTTATGGCTACACCTTC.

This sequence joins TRBV20-1 and TRBJ1-1; no clear D gene. The CDR3 extends over 15 amino acids. CDR1 DFQATT and CDR2 SNEGSKA come from the germline V gene (reference sequence). V gave up 0 bases and J gave up 6 bases, with 17 bases separating them. The CDR3 spells CSARDEYDLLPEAFF. The CDR3 DNA sequence: TGCAGTGCTAGAGATGAATACGATCTACTGCCTGAAGCTTTCTTT.

As for this clonotype: Given a much more abundant clone one base away, this may be a read error. The chain joins TRBV7-9 to TRBJ1-1; weak D call: TRBD1 (5 bases). Germline lookup yields CDR1 SEHNR and CDR2 FQNEAQ (reference sequence). V lost 3 bases and J lost 5, with 7 bases in between. CDR3 size: 12 residues. CDR3 DNA: TGTGCCAGCAGCTTGGGGGAAACTGAAGCTTTCTTT. It translates to CASSLGETEAFF.

This clonotype came up many times. This chain joins TRBV28 and TRBJ1-6; perhaps TRBD1 as D (5 bases). Germline V gene lookup returns CDR1 MDHEN and CDR2 SYDVKM. CDR3 size: 14 residues. V was shortened by 7 bases and J by 2 bases, with 9 bases between the two germline ends. The CDR3 DNA reads TGTGCCAGCACCAGGGATGCCTATAATTCACCCCTCCACTTT. The encoded protein is CASTRDAYNSPLHF.